This entry features one T cell receptor (beta chain) sequence. Its matching antigen is unknown. The record originates from a study of cytomegalovirus exposure and HLA in healthy donors. Study-wide context: HLA-typed donors were the source of approximately 80 million unique TCRs, which an early data release held. Study results and caveats: Per published reports, the classifier diagnosed cytomegalovirus status with high specificity and sensitivity.

Use of 60 Vbeta and 13 Jbeta primers characterized the PCR. The table came from immunoSEQ multiplex PCR; TCRdb's copy has only in-frame clones and leaves some out. The sample lists about 96,000 clones, approximately 75% occurring once. The CDR3 consists of 13 residues. With 7 bases removed from V and 8 bases from J, the gap between germline ends came to 17 bases. The germline gives CDR1 SQVTM, CDR2 ANQGSEA. The chain is built from TRBV29-1 and TRBJ2-2; D might be TRBD1 (5 bases). Sequencing was done on a sample of PBMCs. The clonotype was recovered from a female donor in good health and CMV-seropositive. This CDR3 is CSALGRARGELFF. CDR3 bases: TGCAGCGCCCTGGGCAGGGCCAGGGGGGAGCTGTTTTTT.